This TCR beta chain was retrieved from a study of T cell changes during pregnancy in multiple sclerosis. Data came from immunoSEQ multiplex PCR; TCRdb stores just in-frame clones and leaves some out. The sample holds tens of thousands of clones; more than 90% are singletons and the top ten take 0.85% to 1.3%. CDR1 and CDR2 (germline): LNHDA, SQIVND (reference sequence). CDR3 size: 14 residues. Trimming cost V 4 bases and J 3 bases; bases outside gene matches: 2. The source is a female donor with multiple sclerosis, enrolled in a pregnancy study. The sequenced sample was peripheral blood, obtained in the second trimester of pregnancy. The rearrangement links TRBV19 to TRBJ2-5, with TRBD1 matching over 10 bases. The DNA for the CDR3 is TGTGCCAGTAGTACGGACAGGGGGAAAGAGACCCAGTACTTC. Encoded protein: CASSTDRGKETQYF.